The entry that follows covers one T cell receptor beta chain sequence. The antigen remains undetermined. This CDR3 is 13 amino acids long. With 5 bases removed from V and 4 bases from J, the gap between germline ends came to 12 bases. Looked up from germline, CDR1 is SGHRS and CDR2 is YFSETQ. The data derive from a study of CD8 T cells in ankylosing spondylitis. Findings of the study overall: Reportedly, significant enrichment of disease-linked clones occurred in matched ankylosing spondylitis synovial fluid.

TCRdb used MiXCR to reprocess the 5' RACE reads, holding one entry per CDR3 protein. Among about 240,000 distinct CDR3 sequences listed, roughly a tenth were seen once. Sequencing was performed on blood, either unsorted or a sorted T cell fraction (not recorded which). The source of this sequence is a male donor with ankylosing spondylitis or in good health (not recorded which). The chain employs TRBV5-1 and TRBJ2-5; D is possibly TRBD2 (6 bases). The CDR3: CASSNWGGETQYF. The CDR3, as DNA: TGCGCCAGCAGTAACTGGGGAGGAGAGACCCAGTACTTC. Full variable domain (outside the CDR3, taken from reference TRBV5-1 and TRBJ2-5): KAGVTQTPRYLIKTRGQQVTLSCSPISGHRSVSWYQQTPGQGLQFLFEYFSETQRNKGNFPGRFSGRQFSNSRSEMNVSTLELGDSALYLCASSNWGGETQYFGPGTRLLVL.